This T cell receptor (beta chain) was captured by sequencing in a study of cytomegalovirus exposure and HLA in healthy donors. From germline, CDR1 is MNHEY and CDR2 SVGAGI. J was trimmed by 4 bases and V by 2 bases; bases with no gene match: 4. This CDR3 is 14 amino acids long. Study-wide results and caveats: In a later analysis, TCR beta V- and J-gene trimming was associated with a missense DCLRE1C variant. The authors enumerated 164 TCR beta chains as linked to cytomegalovirus. CMV serostatus stood as the only immune exposure information on hand.

PCR primers comprised 60 Vbeta and 13 Jbeta primers. The table came from immunoSEQ multiplex PCR; TCRdb's copy has only in-frame clones and leaves some out. The repertoire has over 150,000 clones, 75% to 85% of them found once; the top ten carry approximately 3.7%. This clone has just a few counts. Its antigen is not identified. The V gene is TRBV6-5, the J gene TRBJ1-2; 7 nucleotides line up with TRBD1. This TCR derives from a woman in her sixties or seventies in good health and CMV-seropositive. The sample comprised PBMCs. This CDR3 is CASSYLGGGYGYTF. The CDR3 region has the DNA TGTGCCAGCAGTTACCTAGGGGGCGGCTATGGCTACACCTTC.